The entry below gives a single T cell receptor beta chain sequence along with its context. The entry originates in a study of cytomegalovirus exposure and HLA in healthy donors. Amplification used 60 Vbeta primers and 13 Jbeta primers. Assay used: immunoSEQ multiplex PCR; TCRdb lists only in-frame clones, some missing. Of roughly 110,000 clones in the sample, about 81% were seen once. Sample: PBMCs. The clonotype originates from a male donor in good health and CMV-seropositive.

The DNA for the CDR3 is TGTGCCAGCAGCTTAGGGCTTGAAAACATTCAGTACTTC. Amino acid sequence: CASSLGLENIQYF. This chain uses TRBV7-2 with TRBJ2-4; D not certain. Germline loops: CDR1 SGHTA, CDR2 FQGNSA. Between the trimmed V and J ends, which lost 1 base and 5 bases, there was a span of 6 bases. CDR3 length: 13 residues.